This T cell receptor (beta chain) comes out of a study of PD-L1 blockade in urothelial cancer. The CDR3 runs 12 residues. Trimming cost V 0 bases and J 8 bases, with 7 bases left between them. Looked up from germline, CDR1 is MGHRA and CDR2 is YSYEKL. Patients suffered from locally advanced or metastatic urothelial carcinoma. The table came from immunoSEQ multiplex PCR; TCRdb's copy has only in-frame clones and leaves some out. The table has nearly 30,000 clones, about 89% seen once. This clone was counted only a few times. The chain employs TRBV4-1 and TRBJ1-2; D not resolved. Source: PBMCs, taken around atezolizumab (anti-PD-L1) treatment. The TCR originated in a man between 45 and 60 years old with urothelial cancer. The DNA of the CDR3 is TGCGCCAGCAGCCAAGACGTCGTGGGCTACACCTTC. This encodes CASSQDVVGYTF.